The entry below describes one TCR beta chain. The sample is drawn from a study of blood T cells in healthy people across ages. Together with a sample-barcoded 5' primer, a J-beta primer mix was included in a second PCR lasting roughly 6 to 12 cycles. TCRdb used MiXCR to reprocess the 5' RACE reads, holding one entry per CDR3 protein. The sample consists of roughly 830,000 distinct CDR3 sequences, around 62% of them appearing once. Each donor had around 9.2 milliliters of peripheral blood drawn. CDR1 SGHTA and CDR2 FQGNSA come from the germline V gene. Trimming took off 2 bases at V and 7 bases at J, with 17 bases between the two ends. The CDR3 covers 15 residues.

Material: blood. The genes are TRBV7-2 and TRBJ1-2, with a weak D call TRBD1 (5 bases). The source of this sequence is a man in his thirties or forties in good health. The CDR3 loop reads CASSLFYDRGSGYTF. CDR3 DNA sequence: TGTGCCAGCAGCTTATTCTATGATCGGGGGAGTGGCTACACCTTC. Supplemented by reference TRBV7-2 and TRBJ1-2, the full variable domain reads GAGVSQSPSNKVTEKGKDVELRCDPISGHTALYWYRQSLGQGLEFLIYFQGNSAPDKSGLPSDRFSAERTGGSVSTLTIQRTQQEDSAVYLCASSLFYDRGSGYTFGSGTRLTVV.